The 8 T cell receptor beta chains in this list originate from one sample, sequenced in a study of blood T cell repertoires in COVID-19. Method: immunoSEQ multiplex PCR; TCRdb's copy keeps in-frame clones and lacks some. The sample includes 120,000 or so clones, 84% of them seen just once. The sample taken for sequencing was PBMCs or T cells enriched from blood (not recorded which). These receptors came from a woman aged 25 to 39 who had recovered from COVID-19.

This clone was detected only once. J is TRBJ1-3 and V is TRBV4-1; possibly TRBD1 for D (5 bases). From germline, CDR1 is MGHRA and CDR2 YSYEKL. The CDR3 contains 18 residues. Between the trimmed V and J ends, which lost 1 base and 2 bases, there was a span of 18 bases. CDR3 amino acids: CASSQVWGAGHPGNTIYF. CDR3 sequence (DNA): TGCGCCAGCAGCCAAGTGTGGGGCGCCGGACACCCTGGAAACACCATATATTTT.

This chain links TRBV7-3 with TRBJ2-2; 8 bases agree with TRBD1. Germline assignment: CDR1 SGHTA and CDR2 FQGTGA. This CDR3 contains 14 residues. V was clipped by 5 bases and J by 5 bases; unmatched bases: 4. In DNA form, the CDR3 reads TGTGCCAGCAGCCGACAGGGGATGACCGGGGAGCTGTTTTTT. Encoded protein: CASSRQGMTGELFF.

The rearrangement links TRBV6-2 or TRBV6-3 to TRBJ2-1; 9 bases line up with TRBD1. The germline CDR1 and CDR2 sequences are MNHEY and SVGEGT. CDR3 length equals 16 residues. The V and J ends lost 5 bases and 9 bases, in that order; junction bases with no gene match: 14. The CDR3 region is CASSRSTGGVRGEQFF. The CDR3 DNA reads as TGTGCCAGCAGTCGTTCGACAGGGGGGGTTCGTGGTGAGCAGTTCTTC.

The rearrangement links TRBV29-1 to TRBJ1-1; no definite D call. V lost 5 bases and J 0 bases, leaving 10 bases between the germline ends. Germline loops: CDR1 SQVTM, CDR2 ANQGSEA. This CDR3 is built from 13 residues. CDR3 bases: TGCAGCGTTTGTAAGAGGATGAACACTGAAGCTTTCTTT. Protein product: CSVCKRMNTEAFF.

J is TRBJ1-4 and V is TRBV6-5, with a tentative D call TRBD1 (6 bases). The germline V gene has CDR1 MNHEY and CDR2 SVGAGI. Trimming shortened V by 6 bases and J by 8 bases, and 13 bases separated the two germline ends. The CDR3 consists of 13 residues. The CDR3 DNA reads TGTGCCAGCAGAAGGACGAGGGGGGAAAAACTGTTTTTT. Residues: CASRRTRGEKLFF.

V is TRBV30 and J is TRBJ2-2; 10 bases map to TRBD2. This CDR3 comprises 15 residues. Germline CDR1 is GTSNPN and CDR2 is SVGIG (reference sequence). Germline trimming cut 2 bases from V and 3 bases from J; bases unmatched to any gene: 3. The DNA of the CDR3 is TGTGCCTGGAGTCTCGGGACTAGCGACACCGGGGAGCTGTTTTTT. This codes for CAWSLGTSDTGELFF.

The CDR3 DNA reads TGTGCCAGCAGCTTGGAACAGCTACTCACAGATACGCAGTATTTT. This sequence encodes CASSLEQLLTDTQYF. The chain is built from TRBV5-5 and TRBJ2-3; D not certain. V was trimmed by 0 bases and J by 2 bases, leaving 10 bases between them. This CDR3 has 15 amino acids. Germline loops: CDR1 SGHKS, CDR2 YYEKEE (reference sequence).

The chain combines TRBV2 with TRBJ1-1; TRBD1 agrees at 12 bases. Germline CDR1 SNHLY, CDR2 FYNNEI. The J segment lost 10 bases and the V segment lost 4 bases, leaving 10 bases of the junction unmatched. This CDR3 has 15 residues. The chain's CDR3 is CASSVEGTGGERAFF. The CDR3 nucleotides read TGTGCCAGCAGTGTGGAAGGGACAGGGGGCGAGCGAGCTTTCTTT.